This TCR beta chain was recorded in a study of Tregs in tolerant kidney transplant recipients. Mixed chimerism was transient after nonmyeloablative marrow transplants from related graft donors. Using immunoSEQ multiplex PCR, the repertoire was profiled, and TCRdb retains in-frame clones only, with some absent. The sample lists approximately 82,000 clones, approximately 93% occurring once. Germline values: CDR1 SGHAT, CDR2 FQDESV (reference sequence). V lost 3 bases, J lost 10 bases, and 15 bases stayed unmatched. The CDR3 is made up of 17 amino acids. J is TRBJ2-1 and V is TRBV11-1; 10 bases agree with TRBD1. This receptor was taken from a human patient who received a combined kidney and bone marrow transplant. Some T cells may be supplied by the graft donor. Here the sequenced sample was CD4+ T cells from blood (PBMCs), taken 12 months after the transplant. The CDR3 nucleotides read TGTGCCAGCAGCTTTCGTGAAAGAGACAGGGGGCGCGGGGAGCAGTTCTTC. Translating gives CASSFRERDRGRGEQFF. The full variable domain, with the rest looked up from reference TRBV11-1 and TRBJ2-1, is EAEVAQSPRYKITEKSQAVAFWCDPISGHATLYWYRQILGQGPELLVQFQDESVVDDSQLPKDRFSAERLKGVDSTLKIQPAELGDSAMYLCASSFRERDRGRGEQFFGPGTRLTVL.